Given below is one T cell receptor (beta chain) in context. Germline V gene data show CDR1 as SQVTM and CDR2 as ANQGSEA. The CDR3 has 17 residues. These data come from a study of beta chain features in type 1 diabetes. Reverse transcription of all isolated RNA meant that expressed TCRB transcripts were sequenced. Sequencing used immunoSEQ multiplex PCR; TCRdb keeps in-frame clones, though not all of them. The top ten clones hold roughly 4% of a sample with 200,000 to 250,000 clones, 27% of them seen once. Sequences were obtained from central memory CD4+ T cells from blood. This chain uses TRBV29-1 with TRBJ2-7; D might be TRBD1 (6 bases). The J call is uncertain, as TRBJ2-1 better fits the DNA end. The sequence came from a man aged 30 to 39 in good health. CDR3 residues: CSVEAFKDSFSYNEQFF. The CDR3 nucleotides are TGCAGCGTTGAAGCTTTTAAGGACAGTTTCTCCTACAATGAGCAGTTCTTC.